This paragraph reports one T cell receptor beta chain. As yet, its antigen is unknown. This record belongs to a study of vaccination effects on CD4 cells after COVID-19. For the study at large: Post-vaccine specimens arrived a median 72 days past the second dose.

Pools of viral peptides were used by the ViraFEST assay to expand antigen-specific CD4+ T cells ahead of sequencing. Isolating CD4+ T cells followed about 10 days of culture. Each participant received a vaccine that was either BNT162b2 or mRNA-1273, given as two doses. At days 3 and 7, half of the medium was exchanged for IL-2 medium. Findings and caveats of the study: Late after vaccination, infection- and vaccine-induced clones showed marked clonal contraction.

The CDR3 contains 13 residues. The germline CDR1 and CDR2 sequences are SGHAT and FQNNGV. Trimming removed 5 bases at V and 5 bases at J, with 10 bases between. Sequencing was performed with immunoSEQ multiplex PCR; in TCRdb, only in-frame clones are kept and a portion is missing. This repertoire shows around 15,000 clones, under 80% found once; its top ten account for 20% to 25%. The chain couples TRBV11-2 to TRBJ2-1, with D unclear. The sample was CD4+ T cells from PBMCs cultured with HCoV-NL63 spike peptides, taken after COVID-19 vaccination. The receptor was isolated from a human donor who received a COVID-19 vaccine. CDR3 nucleotides: TGTGCCAGCAGCACTTCGCTGAACAATGAGCAGTTCTTC. This sequence encodes CASSTSLNNEQFF.